These T cell receptor beta chains were read from a single sample in a study of T cells after yellow fever vaccination. TCRdb called the 5' RACE reads again in MiXCR, with one record for every CDR3 protein. The sample includes 150,000 to 200,000 distinct CDR3 sequences, 9.5% to 11% seen only once; the top ten take 36%. Sequenced material: CD8+ T cells sorted from PBMCs, taken 15 days after the yellow fever booster vaccination. The receptors shown here come from a man younger than 35 who received the YFV17D yellow fever vaccine. Each CDR3 is given with its conserved first and last residue. Each record gives: clone size, D gene, V gene, J gene, CDR3 DNA, CDR3 protein. A D gene is named only where the DNA matches it firmly. Only some rows state a clone size, as once, few, many or a class for expanded clones.

size: few; D: -; V: TRBV25-1; J: TRBJ2-7; DNA: TGTGCCAGCAGTGAATACCCAGGCTACGAGCAGTACTTC; CDR3: CASSEYPGYEQYF
size: few; D: -; V: TRBV2; J: TRBJ1-1; DNA: TGTGCCAGCAGTTATCTGGACAGTTATGAGGCTTTCTTT; CDR3: CASSYLDSYEAFF
size: -; D: TRBD2; V: TRBV20-1; J: TRBJ2-3; DNA: TGCAGTGCTAGCCCCATAGCGGGGGCCTTGGCTAGCACAGATACGCAGTATTTT; CDR3: CSASPIAGALASTDTQYF
size: few; D: TRBD1; V: TRBV4-3; J: TRBJ2-2; DNA: TGCGCCAGCAGCCCAGACCGGGACAGCCTACGATACACCGGGGAGCTGTTTTTT; CDR3: CASSPDRDSLRYTGELFF
size: few; D: -; V: TRBV27; J: TRBJ2-1; DNA: TGTGCCAGCAGTTTAGTAGGGTCCAATGAGCAGTTCTTC; CDR3: CASSLVGSNEQFF
size: -; D: TRBD1; V: TRBV15; J: TRBJ2-5; DNA: TGTGCCACCTCCCTTGACGGGACAGTACAAGAGACCCAGTACTTC; CDR3: CATSLDGTVQETQYF
size: -; D: TRBD2; V: TRBV5-1; J: TRBJ2-2; DNA: TGCGCCAGCAGCTTGGCACTAGCGGGGGGCCACACCGGGGAGCTGTTTTTT; CDR3: CASSLALAGGHTGELFF
size: -; D: TRBD2; V: TRBV28; J: TRBJ2-5; DNA: TGTGCCAGCAGTGCTTCTTTACTAGCGGGGGTAGAGACCCAGTACTTC; CDR3: CASSASLLAGVETQYF
size: -; D: -; V: TRBV4-1; J: TRBJ1-1; DNA: TGCGCCAGCAGCCAATCCGACATGAACACTGAAGCTTTCTTT; CDR3: CASSQSDMNTEAFF
size: -; D: -; V: TRBV4-3; J: TRBJ2-1; DNA: TGCGCCAGCAGCCAAGGTATCGAGTTTGTTGAGCAGTTCTTC; CDR3: CASSQGIEFVEQFF
size: few; D: -; V: TRBV7-9; J: TRBJ2-1; DNA: TGTGCCAGCAGTCCTACAACTAGTCTCCACTACAATGAGCAGTTCTTC; CDR3: CASSPTTSLHYNEQFF
size: few; D: -; V: TRBV7-9; J: TRBJ2-5; DNA: TGTGCCAGCAGAACGACAGGAGAAGAGACCCAGTACTTC; CDR3: CASRTTGEETQYF
size: -; D: TRBD1; V: TRBV4-3; J: TRBJ1-5; DNA: TGCGCCAGCAGCTTGACAGGGGGTCGGAATCAGCCCCAGCATTTT; CDR3: CASSLTGGRNQPQHF
size: -; D: -; V: TRBV4-1; J: TRBJ1-1; DNA: TGCGCCAGCAGCCAAGCATTAGGGACATCTAACACTGAAGCTTTCTTT; CDR3: CASSQALGTSNTEAFF
size: -; D: TRBD2; V: TRBV29-1; J: TRBJ2-7; DNA: TGCAGCGTCGGGGGGACCTACGAGCAGTACTTC; CDR3: CSVGGTYEQYF
size: -; D: -; V: TRBV29-1; J: TRBJ2-5; DNA: TGCAGCGTCGATACAGGGAGGGAGACCCAGTACTTC; CDR3: CSVDTGRETQYF
size: -; D: -; V: TRBV7-9; J: TRBJ1-2; DNA: TGTGCCGGACAATCAGGGTCCTATGGCTACACCTTC; CDR3: CAGQSGSYGYTF
size: many; D: -; V: TRBV27; J: TRBJ1-2; DNA: TGTGCCAGCAGTTTATCCTCGAAATTGATGACGGTCTATGGCTACACCTTC; CDR3: CASSLSSKLMTVYGYTF
size: -; D: TRBD2; V: TRBV12-3/TRBV12-4; J: TRBJ2-3; DNA: TGTGCCAGCACTTCGGTTAGCGGGGGGCACACAGATACGCAGTATTTT; CDR3: CASTSVSGGHTDTQYF
size: -; D: -; V: TRBV6-6; J: TRBJ1-6; DNA: TGTGCCAGCAGTTACAGGGCTCCCTTAAATAATTCACCCCTCCACTTT; CDR3: CASSYRAPLNNSPLHF
size: -; D: -; V: TRBV13; J: TRBJ2-7; DNA: TGTGCCAGCAGCTTACATGTGAGGGGCTCCTACGAGCAGTACTTC; CDR3: CASSLHVRGSYEQYF
size: few; D: -; V: TRBV2; J: TRBJ1-2; DNA: TGTGCCAGCAGTGAAGATCCGGCAGGGACTAACTATGGCTACACCTTC; CDR3: CASSEDPAGTNYGYTF
size: -; D: TRBD1; V: TRBV4-1; J: TRBJ2-1; DNA: TGCGCCAGCAGCCAACGAACAGGGGGCACATACAATGAGCAGTTCTTC; CDR3: CASSQRTGGTYNEQFF
size: few; D: TRBD1; V: TRBV19; J: TRBJ2-1; DNA: TGTGCCAGTAGTATAGGGACAGGGACATTTATGGAGCAGTTCTTC; CDR3: CASSIGTGTFMEQFF
size: many; D: -; V: TRBV7-9; J: TRBJ2-2; DNA: TGTGCCAGCAGCAAGAGCACCGGGGAGCTGTTTTTT; CDR3: CASSKSTGELFF
size: few; D: -; V: TRBV4-1; J: TRBJ2-7; DNA: TGCGCCAGCAGCCTGACCGCTAGCTCCTACGAGCAGTACTTC; CDR3: CASSLTASSYEQYF
size: few; D: -; V: TRBV27; J: TRBJ2-7; DNA: TGTGCCAGCAGTCTACACTTAGACCGCTCCTACGAGCAGTACTTC; CDR3: CASSLHLDRSYEQYF
size: many; D: -; V: TRBV12-3/TRBV12-4; J: TRBJ2-7; DNA: TGTGCCAGCAGTTTAATGGGGGAAGACTACGAGCAGTACTTC; CDR3: CASSLMGEDYEQYF
size: -; D: TRBD1; V: TRBV7-2; J: TRBJ2-2; DNA: TGTGCCAGCAGCCCAGGGACAGTCGGCACCGGGGAGCTGTTTTTT; CDR3: CASSPGTVGTGELFF
size: many; D: TRBD1; V: TRBV6-6; J: TRBJ2-1; DNA: TGTGCCAGCAGTCAAGGGACAGGGGTGTACAATGAGCAGTTCTTC; CDR3: CASSQGTGVYNEQFF
size: many; D: -; V: TRBV5-4; J: TRBJ1-1; DNA: TGTGCCAGCAGCCCGGGCCTGGCCGCTGAAGCTTTCTTT; CDR3: CASSPGLAAEAFF
size: few; D: -; V: TRBV11-2; J: TRBJ2-4; DNA: TGTGCCAGCAGCTCCACAGACAAAAACATTCAGTACTTC; CDR3: CASSSTDKNIQYF
size: many; D: -; V: TRBV12-3/TRBV12-4; J: TRBJ2-2; DNA: TGTGCCAGCAGTCCCGGGAGTGGGGAGCTGTTTTTT; CDR3: CASSPGSGELFF
size: few; D: -; V: TRBV28; J: TRBJ2-5; DNA: TGTGCCAGCGGCCCAGACTCGCCGGAGACCCAGTACTTC; CDR3: CASGPDSPETQYF
size: -; D: -; V: TRBV30; J: TRBJ2-7; DNA: TGTGCCTGGAGTCCTGACAGGCTCCACGAGCAGTACTTC; CDR3: CAWSPDRLHEQYF
size: -; D: TRBD2; V: TRBV29-1; J: TRBJ2-2; DNA: TGCAGCGTTGGACGGGAGGCTAGGGCCGGGGAGCTGTTTTTT; CDR3: CSVGREARAGELFF
size: -; D: -; V: TRBV4-3; J: TRBJ2-3; DNA: TGCGCCAGCAGCGGGGTAGCTGGAGATACGCAGTATTTT; CDR3: CASSGVAGDTQYF
size: -; D: TRBD2; V: TRBV12-3/TRBV12-4; J: TRBJ2-5; DNA: TGTGCCAGCAGTGCTCCTTCGACTAGCCGATTGATCCCAGAGACCCAGTACTTC; CDR3: CASSAPSTSRLIPETQYF
size: -; D: -; V: TRBV6-5; J: TRBJ1-2; DNA: TGTGCCAGCAGTTACTCGAATATAGCCATAGGTGCGGGCTACACCTTC; CDR3: CASSYSNIAIGAGYTF
size: few; D: TRBD1; V: TRBV20-1; J: TRBJ1-5; DNA: TGCAGTGCTAGAGATCGCCCTAAGGGGGCCGGCAATCAGCCCCAGCATTTT; CDR3: CSARDRPKGAGNQPQHF
size: many; D: -; V: TRBV29-1; J: TRBJ1-1; DNA: TGCAGCGTTGTTCCGCTGTCGGGTCCCACTGAAGCTTTCTTT; CDR3: CSVVPLSGPTEAFF
size: -; D: TRBD2; V: TRBV20-1; J: TRBJ2-3; DNA: TGCAGTGCTAGATCGGGACTAGACATCACAGATACGCAGTATTTT; CDR3: CSARSGLDITDTQYF
size: -; D: -; V: TRBV7-9; J: TRBJ2-7; DNA: TGTGCCAGCAGCTCCACCCAGGGGATCTACGAGCAGTACTTC; CDR3: CASSSTQGIYEQYF
size: many; D: -; V: TRBV7-3; J: TRBJ2-3; DNA: TGTGCCAGCAGCTTACTAGCAGGCACAGATACGCAGTATTTT; CDR3: CASSLLAGTDTQYF
size: many; D: TRBD2; V: TRBV7-9; J: TRBJ2-5; DNA: TGTGCCAGCAGCTTAGTTAGCGGGGGCGCTTACGGGGAGACCCAGTACTTC; CDR3: CASSLVSGGAYGETQYF
size: few; D: TRBD1; V: TRBV27; J: TRBJ2-1; DNA: TGTGCCAGCAGGTCGACAGGGGGCAGCAGGGAGCAGTTCTTC; CDR3: CASRSTGGSREQFF
size: -; D: -; V: TRBV11-2; J: TRBJ2-3; DNA: TGTGCCAGCAGCCTCGGGACTCGCTTTGGCACAGATACGCAGTATTTT; CDR3: CASSLGTRFGTDTQYF
size: few; D: TRBD2; V: TRBV6-2/TRBV6-3; J: TRBJ2-1; DNA: TGTGCCAGCAGTTACTCTCGGGGGGGCTACAATGAGCAGTTCTTC; CDR3: CASSYSRGGYNEQFF
size: -; D: -; V: TRBV4-3; J: TRBJ2-7; DNA: TGCGCCAGCAGCCAAGACGACAGCACCTACGAGCAGTACTTC; CDR3: CASSQDDSTYEQYF
size: few; D: TRBD1; V: TRBV4-2; J: TRBJ1-4; DNA: TGTGCCAGCAGCCAGGGACAGTTCGTTTCGGAAAAACTGTTTTTT; CDR3: CASSQGQFVSEKLFF